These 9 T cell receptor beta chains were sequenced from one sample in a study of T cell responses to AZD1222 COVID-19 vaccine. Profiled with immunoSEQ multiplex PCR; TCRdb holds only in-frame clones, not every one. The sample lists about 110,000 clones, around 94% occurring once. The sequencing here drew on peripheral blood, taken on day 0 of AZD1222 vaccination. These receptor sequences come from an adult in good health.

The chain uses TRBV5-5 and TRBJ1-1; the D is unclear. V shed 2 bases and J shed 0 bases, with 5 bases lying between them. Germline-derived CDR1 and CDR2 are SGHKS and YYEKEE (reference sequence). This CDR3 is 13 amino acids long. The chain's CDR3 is CASSFSVNTEAFF. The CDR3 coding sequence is TGTGCCAGCAGCTTCTCGGTGAACACTGAAGCTTTCTTT.

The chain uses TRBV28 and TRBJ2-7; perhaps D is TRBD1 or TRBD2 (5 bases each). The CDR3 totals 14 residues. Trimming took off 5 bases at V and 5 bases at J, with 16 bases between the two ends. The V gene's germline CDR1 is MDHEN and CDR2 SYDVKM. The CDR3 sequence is CASSPWSGTHEQYF. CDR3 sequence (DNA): TGTGCCAGCAGTCCTTGGTCGGGGACCCACGAGCAGTACTTC.

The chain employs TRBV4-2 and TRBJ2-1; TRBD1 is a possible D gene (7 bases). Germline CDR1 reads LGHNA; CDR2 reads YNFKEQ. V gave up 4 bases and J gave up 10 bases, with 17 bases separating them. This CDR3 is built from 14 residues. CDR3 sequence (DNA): TGTGCCAGCAGCCGCGAGTCCAGGGGGGCCGAGCAGTTCTTC. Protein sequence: CASSRESRGAEQFF.

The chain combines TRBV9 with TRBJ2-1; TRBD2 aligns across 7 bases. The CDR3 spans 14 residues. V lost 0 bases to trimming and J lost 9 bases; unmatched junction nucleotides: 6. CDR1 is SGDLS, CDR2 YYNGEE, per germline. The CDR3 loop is CASSVDLGEGEQFF. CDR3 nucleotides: TGTGCCAGCAGCGTAGATCTGGGGGAGGGTGAGCAGTTCTTC.

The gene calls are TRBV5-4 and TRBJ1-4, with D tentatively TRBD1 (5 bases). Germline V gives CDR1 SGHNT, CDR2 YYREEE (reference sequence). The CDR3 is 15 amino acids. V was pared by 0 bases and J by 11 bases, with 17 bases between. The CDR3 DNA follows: TGTGCCAGCAGCTTGGACAGACAGACTAGCGGGAAACTGTTTTTT. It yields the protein CASSLDRQTSGKLFF.

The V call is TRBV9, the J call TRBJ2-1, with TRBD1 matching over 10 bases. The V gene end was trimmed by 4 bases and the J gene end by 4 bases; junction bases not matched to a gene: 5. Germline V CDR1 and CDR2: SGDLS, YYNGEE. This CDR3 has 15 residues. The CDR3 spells CASSSDRGQYNEQFF. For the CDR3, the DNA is TGTGCCAGCAGCTCAGACAGGGGGCAATACAATGAGCAGTTCTTC.

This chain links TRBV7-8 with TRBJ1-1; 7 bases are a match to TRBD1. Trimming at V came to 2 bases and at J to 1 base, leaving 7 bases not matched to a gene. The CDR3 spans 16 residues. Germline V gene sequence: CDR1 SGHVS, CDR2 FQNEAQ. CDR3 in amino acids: CASSLLAPGGNTEAFF. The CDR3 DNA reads TGTGCCAGCAGCTTACTGGCCCCAGGGGGGAACACTGAAGCTTTCTTT.

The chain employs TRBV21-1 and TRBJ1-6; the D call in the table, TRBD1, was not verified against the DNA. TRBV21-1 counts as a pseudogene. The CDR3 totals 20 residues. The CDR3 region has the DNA TGTGCCAGCAGCAAAAAGGCCGGGACAGGGGAGGGTTATATCAGTTCACCCCTCCACTTT. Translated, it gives CASSKKAGTGEGYISSPLHF.

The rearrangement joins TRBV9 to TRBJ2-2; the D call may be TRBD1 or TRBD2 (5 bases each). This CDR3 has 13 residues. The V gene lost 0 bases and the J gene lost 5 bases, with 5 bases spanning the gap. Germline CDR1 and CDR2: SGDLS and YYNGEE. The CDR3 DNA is TGTGCCAGCAGCGTAGGGGGGACCGGGGAGCTGTTTTTT. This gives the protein CASSVGGTGELFF.